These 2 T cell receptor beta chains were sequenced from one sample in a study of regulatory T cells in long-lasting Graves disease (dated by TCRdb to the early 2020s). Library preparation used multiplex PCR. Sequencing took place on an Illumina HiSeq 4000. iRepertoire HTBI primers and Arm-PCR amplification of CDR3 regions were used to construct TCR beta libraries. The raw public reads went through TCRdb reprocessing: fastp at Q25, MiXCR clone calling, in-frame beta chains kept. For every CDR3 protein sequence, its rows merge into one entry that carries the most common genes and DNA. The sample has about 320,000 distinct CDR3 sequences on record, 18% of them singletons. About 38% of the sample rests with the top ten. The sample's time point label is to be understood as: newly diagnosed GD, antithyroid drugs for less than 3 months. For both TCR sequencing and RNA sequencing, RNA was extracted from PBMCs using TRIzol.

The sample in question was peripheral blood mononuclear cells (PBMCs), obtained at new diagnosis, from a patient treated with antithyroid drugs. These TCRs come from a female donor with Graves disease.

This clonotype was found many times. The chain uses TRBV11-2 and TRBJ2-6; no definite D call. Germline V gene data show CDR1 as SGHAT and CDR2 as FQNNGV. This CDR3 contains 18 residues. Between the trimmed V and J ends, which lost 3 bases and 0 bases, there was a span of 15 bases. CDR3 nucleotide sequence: TGTGCCAGCAGCTTTCTCGGTGGAGAACCCTCTGGGGCCAACGTCCTGACTTTC. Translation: CASSFLGGEPSGANVLTF.

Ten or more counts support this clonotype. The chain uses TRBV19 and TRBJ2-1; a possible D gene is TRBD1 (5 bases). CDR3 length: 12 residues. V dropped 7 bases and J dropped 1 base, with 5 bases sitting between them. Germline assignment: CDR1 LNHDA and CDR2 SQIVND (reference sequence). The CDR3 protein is CASTGSYNEQFF. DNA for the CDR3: TGTGCCAGTACAGGGTCCTACAATGAGCAGTTCTTC. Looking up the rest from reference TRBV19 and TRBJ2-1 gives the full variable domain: DGGITQSPKYLFRKEGQNVTLSCEQNLNHDAMYWYRQDPGQGLRLIYYSQIVNDFQKGDIAEGYSVSREKKESFPLTVTSAQKNPTAFYLCASTGSYNEQFFGPGTRLTVL.